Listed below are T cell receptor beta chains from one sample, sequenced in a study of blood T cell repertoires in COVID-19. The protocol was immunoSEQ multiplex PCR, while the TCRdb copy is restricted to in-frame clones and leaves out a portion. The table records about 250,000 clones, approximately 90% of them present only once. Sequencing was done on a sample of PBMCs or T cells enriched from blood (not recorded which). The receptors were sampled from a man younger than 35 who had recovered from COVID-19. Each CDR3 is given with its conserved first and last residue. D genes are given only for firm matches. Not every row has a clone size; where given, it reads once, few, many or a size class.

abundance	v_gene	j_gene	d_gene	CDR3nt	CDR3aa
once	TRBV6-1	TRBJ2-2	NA	TGTGCCAGCAGTGAAGCTTGGCTAGTGAACACCGGGGAGCTGTTTTTT	CASSEAWLVNTGELFF
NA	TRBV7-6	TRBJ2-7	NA	TGTGCCAGCAGCTTATCGGGTATCTACGAGCAGTACTTC	CASSLSGIYEQYF
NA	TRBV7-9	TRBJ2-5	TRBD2	TGTGCCAGCAGATTAGCGGGAGAGGAAGAGACCCAGTACTTC	CASRLAGEEETQYF
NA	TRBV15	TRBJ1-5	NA	TGTGCCACCAGGGAGGACAGTAATCAGCCCCAGCATTTT	CATREDSNQPQHF
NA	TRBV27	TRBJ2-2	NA	TGTGCCAGCAGTCCTTACTGGACTGAGAACACCGGGGAGCTGTTTTTT	CASSPYWTENTGELFF
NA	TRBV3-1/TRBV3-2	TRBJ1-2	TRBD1	TGTGCCAGCAGCCACGGGACAGAGTTTAACTATGGCTACACCTTC	CASSHGTEFNYGYTF
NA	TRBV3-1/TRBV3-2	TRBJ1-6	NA	TGTGCCAGCAGCCAAGACTTGAGTTATGGTTCACCCCTCCACTTT	CASSQDLSYGSPLHF
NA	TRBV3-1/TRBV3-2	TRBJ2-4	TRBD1	TGTGCCAGCAGCCTAACAGGGGGGACCCTAGCCAAAAACATTCAGTACTTC	CASSLTGGTLAKNIQYF
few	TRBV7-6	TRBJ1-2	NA	TGTGCCAGCAGCGAGGGAGTTAGTGAGGGCTACACCTTC	CASSEGVSEGYTF
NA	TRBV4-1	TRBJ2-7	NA	TGCGCCAGCAGCCAAGTCACGGGTCCCACGGAGCAGTACTTC	CASSQVTGPTEQYF
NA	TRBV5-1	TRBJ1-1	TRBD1	TGCGCCAGCAGCTTGGGTCCGACAGGGCTGAACACTGAAGCTTTCTTT	CASSLGPTGLNTEAFF
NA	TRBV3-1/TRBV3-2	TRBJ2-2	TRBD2	TGTGCCAGCAGCCGGGGACTAGCGGGACTCACCGGGGAGCTGTTTTTT	CASSRGLAGLTGELFF
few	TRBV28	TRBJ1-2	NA	TGTGCCAGCCGCGACTCGGGGGGAAACTATGGCTACACCTTC	CASRDSGGNYGYTF
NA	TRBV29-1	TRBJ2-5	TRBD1	TGCAGCGTTGATTCTGGGGACAGGGGTAGGGAGACCCAGTACTTC	CSVDSGDRGRETQYF
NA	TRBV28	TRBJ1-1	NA	TGTGCCAGCAGATCCGCTAGGGACATTCGGCCCACTGAAGCTTTCTTT	CASRSARDIRPTEAFF
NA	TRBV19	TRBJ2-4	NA	TGTGCCAGTAGGCGGGATATAGCCAAAAACATTCAGTACTTC	CASRRDIAKNIQYF
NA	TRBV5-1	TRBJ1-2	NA	TGCGCCAGCAGCTATACAGGCGACTATGGCTACACCTTC	CASSYTGDYGYTF
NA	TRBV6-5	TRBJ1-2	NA	TGTGCCAGCAGTTACTCGTACGGTCCTAACTATGGCTACACCTTC	CASSYSYGPNYGYTF
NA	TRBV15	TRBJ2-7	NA	TGTGCCACCAGCATCAGGGGCGGCGAGCAGTACTTC	CATSIRGGEQYF
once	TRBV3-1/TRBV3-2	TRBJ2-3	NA	TGTGCCAGCAGCCAATTCGGCACAGATACGCAGTATTTT	CASSQFGTDTQYF
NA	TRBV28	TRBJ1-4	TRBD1	TGTGCCAGCAGTTCGGCGAAAGGGGGCGTAGGGGAAAAACTGTTTTTT	CASSSAKGGVGEKLFF
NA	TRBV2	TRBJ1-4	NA	TGTGCCAGCAGTGACCCCGCGTGGGGGCACCCGTTTTTT	CASSDPAWGHPFF
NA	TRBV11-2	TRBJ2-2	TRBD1	TGTGCCAGCAGCTTAAACCGGGACAGGGCTACCGGGGAGCTGTTTTTT	CASSLNRDRATGELFF
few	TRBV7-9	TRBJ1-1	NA	TGTGCCAGCAGCTCTTGGGAGGGGATGAACACTGAAGCTTTCTTT	CASSSWEGMNTEAFF
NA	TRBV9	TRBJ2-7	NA	TGTGCCAGCAGCGTAGGGGCAGGGGCCTACGAGCAGTACTTC	CASSVGAGAYEQYF
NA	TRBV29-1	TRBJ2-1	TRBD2	TGCAGCGTTGAAGGGTTAGCGGGGCAGGTCTACAATGAGCAGTTCTTC	CSVEGLAGQVYNEQFF
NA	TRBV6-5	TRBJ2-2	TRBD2	TGTGCCACGATGCAGCGGGGTAGAACCGGGGAGCTGTTTTTT	CATMQRGRTGELFF
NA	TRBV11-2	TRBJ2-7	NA	TGTGCCAGCAGCTGGGGAGACGAGCAGTACTTC	CASSWGDEQYF
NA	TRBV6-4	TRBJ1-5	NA	TGTGCCAGCAGTGACCGGTCAGGGCAGCCCCAGCATTTT	CASSDRSGQPQHF
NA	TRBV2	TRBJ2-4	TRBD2	TGTGCCAGCAGTGAACTAGCGGGGGGCCGGAAAAACATTCAGTACTTC	CASSELAGGRKNIQYF
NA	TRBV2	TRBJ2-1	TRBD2	TGTGCCAGCAGGGAACTAGCGGGAGCGAATGAGCAGTTCTTC	CASRELAGANEQFF
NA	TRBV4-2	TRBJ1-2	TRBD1	TGTGCCAGCAGCCAAGCGGATGGGACAGGGGATGGCTACACCTTC	CASSQADGTGDGYTF
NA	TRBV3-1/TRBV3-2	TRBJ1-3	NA	TGTGCCAGCAGCTTCTCAGCCGGGGCTGGAAACACCATATATTTT	CASSFSAGAGNTIYF
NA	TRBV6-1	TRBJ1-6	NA	TGTGCCAGCAGTGAGACGGGCAGGACACCCTCCTATAATTCACCCCTCCACTTT	CASSETGRTPSYNSPLHF
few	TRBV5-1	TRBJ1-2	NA	TGCGCCAGCAGCCAGGACACAGGGTTTATCCGCTACACCTTC	CASSQDTGFIRYTF
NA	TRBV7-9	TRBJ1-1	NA	TGTGCCAGCAGCTTAACGCAGATAGAAGCTTTCTTT	CASSLTQIEAFF
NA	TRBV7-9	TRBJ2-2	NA	TGTGCCAGCAGCTTAGGGGCCTTCACCGGGGAGCTGTTTTTT	CASSLGAFTGELFF
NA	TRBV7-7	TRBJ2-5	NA	TGTGCTAGCAGCTTAGATGCAGTCCAAGAGACCCAGTACTTC	CASSLDAVQETQYF
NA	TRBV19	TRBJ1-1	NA	TGTGCCAGTAGTATGGGGGCTGGGACTGAAGCTTTCTTT	CASSMGAGTEAFF
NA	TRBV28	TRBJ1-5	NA	TGTGCCAGCACCCGAGGGGGAGGGGGCAATCAGCCCCAGCATTTT	CASTRGGGGNQPQHF
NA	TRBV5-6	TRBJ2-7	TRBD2	TGTGCCAGCAGCAGACCGGGACTAGGAGTCTACGAGCAGTACTTC	CASSRPGLGVYEQYF
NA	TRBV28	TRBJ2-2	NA	TGTGCCAGCAGGCAGGGTTTTACCGGGGAGCTGTTTTTT	CASRQGFTGELFF
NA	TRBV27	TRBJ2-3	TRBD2	TGTGCCAGCAAGGCTAGCGGGAGGACAGATACGCAGTATTTT	CASKASGRTDTQYF
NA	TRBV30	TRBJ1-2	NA	TGTGCCTGGAGTCGGGGGGCATTTTATGGCTACACCTTC	CAWSRGAFYGYTF
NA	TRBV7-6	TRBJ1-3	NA	TGTGCCAGCAGCTTAAACGCAGGGACTGGAAACACCATATATTTT	CASSLNAGTGNTIYF
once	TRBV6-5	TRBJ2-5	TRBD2	TGTGCCAGCCGAACCCCCGGGACTACGAAGACCCAGTACTTC	CASRTPGTTKTQYF
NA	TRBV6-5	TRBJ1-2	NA	TGTGCCAGCAGTTACTCGGGCAGTTCAAACTATGGCTACACCTTC	CASSYSGSSNYGYTF
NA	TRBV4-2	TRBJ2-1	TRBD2	TGTGCCAGCAGCCAAGATTATCGACTAGCGGGAAAATATGAGCAGTTCTTC	CASSQDYRLAGKYEQFF
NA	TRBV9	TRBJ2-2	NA	TGTGCCAGCAGCCCCGGTGCCGGGGAGCTGTTTTTT	CASSPGAGELFF
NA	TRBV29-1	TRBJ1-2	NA	TGCAGCGTTGGTGCGGAGCCATACTATGGCTACACCTTC	CSVGAEPYYGYTF
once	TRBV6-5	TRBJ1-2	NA	TGTGCCAGCAGTTACTCGACAGGCCGCGGCTACACCTTC	CASSYSTGRGYTF
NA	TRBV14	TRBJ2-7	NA	TGTGCCAGCAGCCAAGAGAGCTTTACGGCCTACGAGCAGTACTTC	CASSQESFTAYEQYF